This paragraph reports one T cell receptor (beta chain). This entry is derived from a study of blood T cells in healthy people across ages. The wider study: About one barcoded beta molecule per two T cells was the capture yield of template switching.

Total RNA was isolated from each sample in quantities of at least 6 micrograms. V dropped 3 bases and J dropped 6; count of bases not matched to a gene: 22. The CDR3 length is 19 residues. A second 7 to 11 cycle PCR used barcoded and J-beta primers. TCRdb re-derived calls from the 5' RACE reads in MiXCR, one entry per CDR3 protein. The data contain about 800,000 distinct CDR3 sequences, more than 20% of them seen just once; the ten biggest clones take up more than 3%. These data are also associated with another study on T cells of mothers and their children. That work contributes: Over 9.5 million TCR beta CDR3 reads were obtained from each mother, and roughly 3 million from each child. The output of TCR recombination is shaped by thymic selection similarly in related and unrelated pairs.

V is TRBV12-3 or TRBV12-4 and J is TRBJ2-7; TRBD2 agrees at 8 bases. This receptor was taken from a boy aged 5-17 years in good health. The source material was blood. CDR3 sequence: CASSFLGVAGKQTLAEQYF. CDR3 sequence (DNA): TGTGCCAGCAGTTTCCTGGGGGTAGCGGGAAAACAAACCCTGGCCGAGCAGTACTTC.